The 7 T cell receptor beta chains below were found in one sample sequenced in a study of CD8 T cells in ankylosing spondylitis. TCRdb reprocessed the 5' RACE reads with MiXCR, giving one entry per CDR3 protein. The sample holds 250,000 to 300,000 distinct CDR3 sequences; 15% to 20% are singletons and the top ten take around 33%. The material sequenced was blood, either unsorted or a sorted T cell fraction (not recorded which). These receptor sequences come from a male donor with ankylosing spondylitis or in good health (not recorded which).

This clonotype has a handful of counts. The rearrangement links TRBV12-3 or TRBV12-4 to TRBJ2-1; 11 bases line up with TRBD2. This CDR3 is 16 amino acids long. J lost 6 bases, V lost 5 bases, and 9 bases had no gene match. The CDR3 reads CASSPPGTSGINEQFF. The CDR3 coding sequence is TGTGCCAGCAGTCCTCCCGGGACTAGCGGTATCAATGAGCAGTTCTTC.

J is TRBJ2-7 and V is TRBV29-1; D is ambiguous. V shed 5 bases and J shed 0 bases, with 5 bases lying between them. This CDR3 region has 11 residues. The germline CDR1 and CDR2 sequences are SQVTM and ANQGSEA. CDR3: CSVQYSYEQYF. CDR3 DNA sequence: TGCAGCGTTCAGTACTCCTACGAGCAGTACTTC.

The V and J genes are TRBV12-3 or TRBV12-4 and TRBJ2-3; 10 nucleotides align to TRBD1. The CDR3 consists of 14 residues. V shed 8 bases and J 5 bases; nucleotides not matched to a gene: 7. The CDR3 loop is CASQETGGIDTQYF. The DNA for the CDR3 is TGTGCCAGCCAGGAGACAGGGGGCATAGATACGCAGTATTTT.

The chain couples TRBV5-1 to TRBJ2-7; possibly TRBD1 for D (6 bases). The V end was cut by 4 bases, the J end by 2 bases, with 13 bases between. Germline lookup yields CDR1 SGHRS and CDR2 YFSETQ. This CDR3 spans 14 amino acids. The CDR3 sequence: CASSEETGAYEQYF. CDR3 sequence (DNA): TGCGCCAGCAGCGAGGAGACAGGAGCCTACGAGCAGTACTTC.

This chain uses TRBV2 with TRBJ1-2; TRBD1 might be the D (5 bases). The CDR3 totals 12 residues. The germline V and J ends were trimmed by 8 bases and 4 bases, with 11 bases remaining between them. CDR1 is SNHLY and CDR2 is FYNNEI in the germline V gene. CDR3 nucleotides: TGTGCCAGCCTCAGGGATATCTATGGCTACACCTTC. Amino acids: CASLRDIYGYTF.

This sequence joins TRBV5-1 and TRBJ2-1; D might be TRBD1 (6 bases). This CDR3 has 15 amino acids. CDR1 SGHRS and CDR2 YFSETQ come from the germline V gene. V gave up 3 bases and J gave up 2 bases, with 12 bases separating them. CDR3: CASSSEQGPYNEQFF. The CDR3 nucleotides read TGCGCCAGCAGCTCCGAACAGGGCCCCTACAATGAGCAGTTCTTC.

This clonotype was seen a handful of times. The chain recombines TRBV14 with TRBJ2-7; possibly TRBD1 for D (6 bases). V gave up 3 bases and J gave up 4 bases, with 7 bases separating them. The CDR3 length is 12 residues. CDR1 is SGHDN, CDR2 FVKESK, per germline. CDR3 amino acids: CASSHGTYEQYF. In nucleotides, the CDR3 is TGTGCCAGCAGCCATGGGACATACGAGCAGTACTTC.